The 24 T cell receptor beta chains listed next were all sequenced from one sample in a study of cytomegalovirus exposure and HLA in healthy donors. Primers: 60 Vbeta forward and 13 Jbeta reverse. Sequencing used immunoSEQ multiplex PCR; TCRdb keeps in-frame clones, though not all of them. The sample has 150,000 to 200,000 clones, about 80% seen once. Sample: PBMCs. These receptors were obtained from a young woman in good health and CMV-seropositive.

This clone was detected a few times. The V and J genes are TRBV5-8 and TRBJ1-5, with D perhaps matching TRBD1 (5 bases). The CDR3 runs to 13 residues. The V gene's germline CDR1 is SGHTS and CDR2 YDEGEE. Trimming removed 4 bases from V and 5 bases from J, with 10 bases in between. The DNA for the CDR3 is TGTGCCAGCAGCGGGGGGAGGGATCAGCCCCAGCATTTT. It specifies CASSGGRDQPQHF.

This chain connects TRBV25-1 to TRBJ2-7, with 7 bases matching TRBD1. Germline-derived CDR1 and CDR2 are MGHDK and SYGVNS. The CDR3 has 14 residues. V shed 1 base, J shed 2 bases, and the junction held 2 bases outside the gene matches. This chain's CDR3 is CASSEWTGAYEQYF. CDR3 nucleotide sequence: TGTGCCAGCAGTGAATGGACAGGCGCCTACGAGCAGTACTTC.

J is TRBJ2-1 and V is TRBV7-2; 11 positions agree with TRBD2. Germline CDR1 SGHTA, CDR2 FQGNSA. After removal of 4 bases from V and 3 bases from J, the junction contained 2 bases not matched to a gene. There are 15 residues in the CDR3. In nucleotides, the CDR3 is TGTGCCAGCAGCTCCGGACTAGCGGGCTACAATGAGCAGTTCTTC. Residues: CASSSGLAGYNEQFF.

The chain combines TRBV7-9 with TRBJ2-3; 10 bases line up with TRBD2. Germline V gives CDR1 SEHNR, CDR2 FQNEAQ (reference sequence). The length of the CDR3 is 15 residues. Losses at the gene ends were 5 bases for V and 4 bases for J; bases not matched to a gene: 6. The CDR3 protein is CASSTLAGGPDTQYF. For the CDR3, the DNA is TGTGCCAGCAGCACCTTAGCGGGAGGCCCAGATACGCAGTATTTT.

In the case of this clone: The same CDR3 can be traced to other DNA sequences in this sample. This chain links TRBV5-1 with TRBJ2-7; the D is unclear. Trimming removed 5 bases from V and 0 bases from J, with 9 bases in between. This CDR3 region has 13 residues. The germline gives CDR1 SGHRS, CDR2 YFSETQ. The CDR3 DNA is TGCGCCAGCAGGGGCCCCAGCTCCTACGAGCAGTACTTC. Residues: CASRGPSSYEQYF.

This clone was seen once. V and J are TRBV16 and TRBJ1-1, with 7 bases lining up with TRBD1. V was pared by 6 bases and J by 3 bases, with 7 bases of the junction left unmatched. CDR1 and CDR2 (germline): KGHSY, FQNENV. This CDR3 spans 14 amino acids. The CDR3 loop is CASRQTGVYTEAFF. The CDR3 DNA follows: TGTGCCAGCAGACAAACAGGGGTGTACACTGAAGCTTTCTTT.

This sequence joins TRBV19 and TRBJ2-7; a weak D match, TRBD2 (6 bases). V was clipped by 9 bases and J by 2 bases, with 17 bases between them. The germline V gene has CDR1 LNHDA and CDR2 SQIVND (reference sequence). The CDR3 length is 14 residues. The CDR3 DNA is TGTGCCAGAACGAGACTAGGGAGTGCCTACGAGCAGTACTTC. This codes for CARTRLGSAYEQYF.

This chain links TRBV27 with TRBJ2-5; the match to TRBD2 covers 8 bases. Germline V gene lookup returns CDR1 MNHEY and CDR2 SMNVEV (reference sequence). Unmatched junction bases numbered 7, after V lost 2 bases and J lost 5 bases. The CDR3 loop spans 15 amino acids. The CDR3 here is CASSLGLAGTETQYF. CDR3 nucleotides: TGTGCCAGCAGTTTAGGACTAGCCGGTACCGAGACCCAGTACTTC.

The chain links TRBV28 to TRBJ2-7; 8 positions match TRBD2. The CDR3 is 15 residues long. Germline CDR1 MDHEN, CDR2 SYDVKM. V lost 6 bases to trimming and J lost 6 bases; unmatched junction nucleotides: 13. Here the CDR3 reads CASSPRGGRPPEQYF. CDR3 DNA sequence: TGTGCCAGCAGCCCCCGGGGCGGGAGGCCCCCCGAGCAGTACTTC.

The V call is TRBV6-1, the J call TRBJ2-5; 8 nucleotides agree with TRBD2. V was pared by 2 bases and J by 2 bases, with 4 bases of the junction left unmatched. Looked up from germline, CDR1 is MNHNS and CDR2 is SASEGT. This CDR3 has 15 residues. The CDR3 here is CASSELERGQETQYF. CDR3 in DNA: TGTGCCAGCAGTGAATTAGAGCGGGGGCAAGAGACCCAGTACTTC.

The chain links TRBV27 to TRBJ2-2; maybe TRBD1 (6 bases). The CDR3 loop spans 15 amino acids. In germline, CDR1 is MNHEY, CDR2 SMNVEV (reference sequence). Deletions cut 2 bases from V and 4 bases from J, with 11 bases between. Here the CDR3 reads CASSLQGFGTGELFF. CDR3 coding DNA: TGTGCCAGCAGTTTACAGGGGTTTGGCACCGGGGAGCTGTTTTTT.

The DNA of the CDR3 is TGTGCCAGCAGCTTGGGGACGTGGGAGGGTCGCGAGCAGTACTTC. Its translation: CASSLGTWEGREQYF. This sequence joins TRBV5-4 and TRBJ2-7; TRBD2 matches at 7 bases. With 0 bases clipped from V and 6 bases from J, the junction kept 9 bases outside the gene matches. This CDR3 region has 15 residues. In germline, CDR1 is SGHNT, CDR2 YYREEE (reference sequence).

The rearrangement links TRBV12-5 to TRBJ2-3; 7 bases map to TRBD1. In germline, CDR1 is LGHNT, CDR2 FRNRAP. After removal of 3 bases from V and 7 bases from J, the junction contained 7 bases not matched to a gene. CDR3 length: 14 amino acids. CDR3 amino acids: CASGLRDRVNTQYF. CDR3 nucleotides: TGTGCTAGTGGTTTACGAGACAGGGTGAATACGCAGTATTTT.

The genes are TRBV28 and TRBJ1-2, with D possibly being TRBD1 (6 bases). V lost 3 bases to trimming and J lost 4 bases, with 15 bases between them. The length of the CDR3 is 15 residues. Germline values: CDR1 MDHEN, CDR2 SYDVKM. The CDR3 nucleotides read TGTGCCAGCAGTTTCCCGGCAGGGGAGGGCTATGGCTACACCTTC. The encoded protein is CASSFPAGEGYGYTF.

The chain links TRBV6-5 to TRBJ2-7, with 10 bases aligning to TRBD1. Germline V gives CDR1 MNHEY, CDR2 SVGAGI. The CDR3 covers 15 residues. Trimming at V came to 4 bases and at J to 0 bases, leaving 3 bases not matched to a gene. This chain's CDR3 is CASSWGQGNSYEQYF. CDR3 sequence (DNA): TGTGCCAGCAGTTGGGGACAGGGGAACTCCTACGAGCAGTACTTC.

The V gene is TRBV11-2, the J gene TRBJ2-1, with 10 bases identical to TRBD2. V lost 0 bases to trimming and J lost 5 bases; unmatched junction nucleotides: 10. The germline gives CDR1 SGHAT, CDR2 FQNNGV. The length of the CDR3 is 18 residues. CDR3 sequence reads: CASSLEGSPLAGNNEQFF. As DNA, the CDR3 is TGTGCCAGCAGCTTAGAGGGGTCCCCACTAGCGGGAAACAATGAGCAGTTCTTC.

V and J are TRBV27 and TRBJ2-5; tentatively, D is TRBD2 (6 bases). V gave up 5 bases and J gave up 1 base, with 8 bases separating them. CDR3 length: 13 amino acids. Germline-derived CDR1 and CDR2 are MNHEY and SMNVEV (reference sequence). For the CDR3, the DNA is TGTGCCAGCAGTCAGCGGGTCCAAGAGACCCAGTACTTC. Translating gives CASSQRVQETQYF.

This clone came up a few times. DNA of the CDR3: TGTGCCTGGAGTGTCGGGATCGGTACAGCAGGAGGAAACACCATATATTTT. Protein sequence: CAWSVGIGTAGGNTIYF. The V and J genes are TRBV30 and TRBJ1-3; the D is unclear. This CDR3 has 17 residues. The germline V gene has CDR1 GTSNPN and CDR2 SVGIG (reference sequence). The V end was cut by 0 bases, the J end by 4 bases, with 19 bases between.

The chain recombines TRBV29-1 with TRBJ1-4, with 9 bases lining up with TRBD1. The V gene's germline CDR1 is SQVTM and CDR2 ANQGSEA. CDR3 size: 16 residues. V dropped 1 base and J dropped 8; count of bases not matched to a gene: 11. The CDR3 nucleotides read TGCAGCGTTGAAGCCGGGCCTCGACAGGGGGGCGAAAAACTGTTTTTT. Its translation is CSVEAGPRQGGEKLFF.

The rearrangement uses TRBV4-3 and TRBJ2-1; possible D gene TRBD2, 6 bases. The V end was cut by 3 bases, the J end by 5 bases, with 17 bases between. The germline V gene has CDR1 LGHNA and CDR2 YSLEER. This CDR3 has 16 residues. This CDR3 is CASSHLGGGANNEQFF. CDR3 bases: TGCGCCAGCAGCCACCTGGGGGGAGGCGCAAACAATGAGCAGTTCTTC.

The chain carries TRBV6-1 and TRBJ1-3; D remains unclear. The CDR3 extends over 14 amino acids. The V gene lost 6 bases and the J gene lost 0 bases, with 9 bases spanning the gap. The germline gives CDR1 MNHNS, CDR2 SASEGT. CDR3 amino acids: CASRSQDSGNTIYF. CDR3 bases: TGTGCCAGCAGAAGTCAGGACTCTGGAAACACCATATATTTT.

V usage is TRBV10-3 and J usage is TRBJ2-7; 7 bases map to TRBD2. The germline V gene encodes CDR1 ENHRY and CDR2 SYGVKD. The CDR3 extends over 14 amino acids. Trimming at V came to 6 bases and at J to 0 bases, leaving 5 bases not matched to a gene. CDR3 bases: TGTGCCATCAGCCCCGGGACTACCTCCTACGAGCAGTACTTC. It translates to CAISPGTTSYEQYF.

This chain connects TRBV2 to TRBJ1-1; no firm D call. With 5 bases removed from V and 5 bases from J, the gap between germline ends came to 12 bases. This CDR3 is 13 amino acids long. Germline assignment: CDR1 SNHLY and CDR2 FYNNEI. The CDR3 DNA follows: TGTGCCAGCAGTATCGGGGATGGAACTGAAGCTTTCTTT. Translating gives CASSIGDGTEAFF.

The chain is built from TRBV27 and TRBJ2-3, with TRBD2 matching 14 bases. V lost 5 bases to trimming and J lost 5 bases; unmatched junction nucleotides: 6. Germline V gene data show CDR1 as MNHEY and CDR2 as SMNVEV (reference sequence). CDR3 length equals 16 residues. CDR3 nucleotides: TGTGCCAGCAGTCTCGGACTAGCGGGGGGTAGAGATACGCAGTATTTT. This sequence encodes CASSLGLAGGRDTQYF.